This passage covers 24 T cell receptor beta chains from one sample sequenced in a study of blood T cells in healthy people across ages. Through a sample-barcoded 5' primer and a J-beta primer mix, a second PCR was run for roughly 7 to 11 cycles. TCRdb used MiXCR to reprocess the 5' RACE reads, holding one entry per CDR3 protein. The top ten hold 20% to 25% of the sample, which has 540,000 or so distinct CDR3 sequences, around half seen once. Specimen: blood. The receptors stem from an elderly man in good health.

This clonotype came up many times. CDR3 protein: CASSFNTGVSYNEQFF. CDR3 bases: TGTGCCAGCAGCTTTAACACAGGGGTTTCCTACAATGAGCAGTTCTTC. The chain has TRBV7-9 and TRBJ2-1; 7 positions match TRBD1. The CDR3 runs 16 residues. Trimming at V came to 3 bases and at J to 1 base, leaving 6 bases not matched to a gene. Germline V gene lookup returns CDR1 SEHNR and CDR2 FQNEAQ (reference sequence).

This rearrangement joins TRBV4-1 to TRBJ2-6; 9 positions agree with TRBD1. The CDR3 is 18 residues long. Germline V CDR1 and CDR2: MGHRA, YSYEKL. J was trimmed by 5 bases and V by 3 bases; bases with no gene match: 11. CDR3 in amino acids: CASSHGLDRGARANVLTF. For the CDR3, the DNA is TGCGCCAGCAGCCATGGTCTGGACAGGGGTGCTCGGGCCAACGTCCTGACTTTC.

A remark on this clonotype: At one boundary the junction diverges from the germline segment, which might be a read error. V gene TRBV20-1 combines with J gene TRBJ2-3; 7 bases are shared with TRBD2. The CDR3 is made up of 14 amino acids. The germline CDR1 and CDR2 sequences are DFQATT and SNEGSKA (reference sequence). CDR3 in DNA: TGCAGTGCTGAGCGAGCGGGAAACTTAGATACGCAATATTTT. Protein sequence: CSAERAGNLDTQYF.

This clonotype was seen a single time. CDR3 sequence: CVPVETQYF. CDR3 in DNA: TGTGTTCCGGTGGAGACCCAGTACTTC. The chain uses TRBV6-2 or TRBV6-3 and TRBJ2-5, with D uncertain. CDR3 length: 9 amino acids. Germline V lookup: CDR1 MNHEY, CDR2 SVGEGT.

J is TRBJ1-2 and V is TRBV5-5; no clear D. CDR3 size: 13 residues. The V and J ends lost 0 bases and 8 bases respectively, with 11 bases between them. The germline V gene has CDR1 SGHKS and CDR2 YYEKEE (reference sequence). The CDR3 DNA reads TGTGCCAGCAGCTTGGATTCAGGCTGGGGCTACACCTTC. As protein: CASSLDSGWGYTF. Supplemented by reference TRBV5-5 and TRBJ1-2, the full variable domain reads DAGVTQSPTHLIKTRGQQVTLRCSPISGHKSVSWYQQVLGQGPQFIFQYYEKEERGRGNFPDRFSARQFPNYSSELNVNALLLGDSALYLCASSLDSGWGYTFGSGTRLTVV.

V and J are TRBV7-2 and TRBJ2-3, with 10 bases fitting TRBD2. Germline V gene data show CDR1 as SGHTA and CDR2 as FQGNSA. V gave up 5 bases and J gave up 1 base; unmatched junction bases: 6. The CDR3 extends over 16 amino acids. The CDR3 reads CASSIPGTSGTDTQYF. CDR3 sequence (DNA): TGTGCCAGCAGCATACCCGGGACTAGCGGCACAGATACGCAGTATTTT.

This sequence joins TRBV4-2 and TRBJ2-7, with 12 bases aligning to TRBD2. V trimming: 4 bases; J trimming: 7 bases; junction bases outside the gene matches: 8. Germline V lookup: CDR1 LGHNA, CDR2 YNFKEQ. The CDR3 consists of 15 residues. In DNA, the CDR3 is TGTGCCAGCAGCCCCGGACTAGCGGGAACCAATGAGCAGTACTTC. Translating it yields CASSPGLAGTNEQYF.

In the case of this clonotype: One junction end disagrees with the germline gene, perhaps due to a read error. This chain joins TRBV2 and TRBJ1-2; 9 positions match TRBD1. The germline gives CDR1 SNHLY, CDR2 FYNNEI. CDR3 length: 13 residues. The CDR3 bases are TGTGCCAGCACGGGACAGGGAGGAGATGGCTGCACCTTC. It yields the protein CASTGQGGDGCTF.

This chain links TRBV6-2 or TRBV6-3 with TRBJ2-4; no reliable D call. The J call may be faulty, since TRBJ2-7 better matches the DNA end. The CDR3 runs 15 residues. CDR1 is MNHEY, CDR2 SVGEGT, per germline. This chain's CDR3 is CASSYFGQAHYEQYF. The CDR3 nucleotides are TGTGCCAGCAGTTACTTCGGGCAGGCGCACTACGAGCAGTACTTC.

The chain has TRBV24-1 and TRBJ2-3; D is unclear. In germline, CDR1 is KGHDR, CDR2 SFDVKD. Trimming took 3 bases from V and 11 from J, leaving 17 bases between them. This CDR3 contains 14 residues. The DNA of the CDR3 is TGTGCCACCAGTGATCTCCTAAATGGCGGTGTGCAGTATTTT. It translates to CATSDLLNGGVQYF.

The genes are TRBV7-9 and TRBJ2-2; a possible D gene is TRBD2 (5 bases). Trimming stripped 2 bases from V and 0 bases from J, with 10 bases between. Germline lookup yields CDR1 SEHNR and CDR2 FQNEAQ (reference sequence). The CDR3 has 16 amino acids. CDR3 bases: TGTGCCAGCAGCTTATTTTCGGGGACGAACACCGGGGAGCTGTTTTTT. It translates to CASSLFSGTNTGELFF.

This clonotype came up many times. This rearrangement joins TRBV5-5 to TRBJ2-1; possible D gene TRBD2, 6 bases. The germline V and J ends were trimmed by 4 bases and 2 bases, with 13 bases remaining between them. The CDR3 has 15 amino acids. Germline CDR1 reads SGHKS; CDR2 reads YYEKEE (reference sequence). The CDR3 reads CASSTGLRPYNEQFF. The CDR3 DNA is TGTGCCAGCAGCACGGGACTTCGCCCCTACAATGAGCAGTTCTTC.

This clonotype has more than one count but fewer than ten. The V and J genes are TRBV27 and TRBJ2-1, with TRBD2 as a possible D gene (7 bases). The CDR3 covers 15 residues. Germline values: CDR1 MNHEY, CDR2 SMNVEV (reference sequence). V gave up 5 bases and J gave up 6 bases, with 17 bases separating them. This chain's CDR3 is CASSTKQGGFNEQFF. CDR3 in DNA: TGTGCCAGCAGTACAAAACAGGGAGGGTTCAATGAGCAGTTCTTC.

DNA of the CDR3: TGTGCCAGCAGCCGAATCGGGACAGGGAGTTGGAGGGGCTACACCTTC. Amino acids: CASSRIGTGSWRGYTF. The chain couples TRBV12-3 or TRBV12-4 to TRBJ1-2; 9 nucleotides match TRBD1. With 6 bases clipped from V and 8 bases from J, the junction kept 16 bases outside the gene matches. This CDR3 has 16 amino acids.

This clonotype has a handful of counts. The chain carries TRBV30 and TRBJ2-1; possibly TRBD2 for D (5 bases). Germline V gives CDR1 GTSNPN, CDR2 SVGIG (reference sequence). The CDR3 consists of 15 residues. V was shortened by 0 bases and J by 6 bases, with 15 bases between the two germline ends. CDR3 region: CAWSVPGNGGNEQFF. For the CDR3, the DNA is TGTGCCTGGAGTGTACCCGGGAATGGCGGCAATGAGCAGTTCTTC.

The V and J genes are TRBV7-6 and TRBJ2-5; 10 nucleotides align to TRBD2. This CDR3 has 14 residues. Per germline, CDR1 SGHVS and CDR2 FNYEAQ. J gave up 7 bases and V 2 bases, and 4 bases lay outside the gene matches. The CDR3 reads CASSLTIAGGTQYF. CDR3 sequence (DNA): TGTGCCAGCAGCTTAACCATAGCGGGGGGGACCCAGTACTTC.

Turning to this clonotype: A single base separates this from a much larger clone, so it may be a read error. This rearrangement joins TRBV20-1 to TRBJ2-1; D is unclear. The end of the DNA aligns better with TRBJ2-7, so the J call may be wrong. Germline V CDR1 and CDR2: DFQATT, SNEGSKA (reference sequence). This CDR3 is 13 amino acids long. The CDR3 sequence: CSAKVWSDNEQYF. Here the CDR3 DNA reads TGCAGTGCTAAAGTTTGGAGCGACAATGAGCAGTACTTC.

This chain joins TRBV7-2 and TRBJ2-3, with D unresolved. Germline assignment: CDR1 SGHTA and CDR2 FQGNSA. The CDR3 length is 14 residues. Trimming removed 0 bases at V and 6 bases at J, with 10 bases between. The CDR3: CASSLAALRDTQYF. In nucleotides, the CDR3 is TGTGCCAGCAGCTTAGCGGCTTTAAGGGATACGCAGTATTTT.

Remarks on this clonotype: The limits of the CDR3 on the DNA are not certain, so only TCRdb's listed CDR3 is given. The rearrangement links TRBV6-2 or TRBV6-3 to TRBJ2-2; the table's D gene call, TRBD1, was not cross checked with the DNA. Looked up from germline, CDR1 is MNHEY and CDR2 is SVGEGT. The CDR3 is 23 residues long, counting both termini. The chain's CDR3 is CASSYSPRAGEQYFGPGTGELFF.

The chain combines TRBV20-1 with TRBJ2-1; D uncertain. Trimming cost V 0 bases and J 1 base, with 13 bases left between them. The CDR3 is 16 amino acids. Germline CDR1 and CDR2: DFQATT and SNEGSKA (reference sequence). The CDR3 bases are TGCAGTGCTAGAGAGAGGTCCCCTACTTCCTACAATGAGCAGTTCTTC. Amino acid sequence: CSARERSPTSYNEQFF.

The chain joins TRBV29-1 to TRBJ1-2, with 7 bases that match TRBD1. CDR1 is SQVTM and CDR2 is ANQGSEA in the germline V gene. There are 14 residues in the CDR3. V lost 8 bases to trimming and J lost 0 bases; unmatched junction nucleotides: 9. In DNA form, the CDR3 reads TGCAGCTCCGCACAGGGGACTTCTAACTATGGCTACACCTTC. Residues: CSSAQGTSNYGYTF.

Only a few counts were recorded for this clonotype. The chain uses TRBV20-1 and TRBJ2-3; 11 bases are a match to TRBD2. The length of the CDR3 is 15 residues. Germline CDR1 DFQATT, CDR2 SNEGSKA (reference sequence). After removal of 3 bases from V and 5 bases from J, the junction contained 7 bases not matched to a gene. The CDR3: CSASSPLAGEDTQYF. The CDR3 bases are TGCAGTGCTAGTTCCCCACTAGCGGGAGAAGATACGCAGTATTTT.

The V gene is TRBV20-1, the J gene TRBJ2-7; weak D call: TRBD2 (6 bases). Gene TRBJ2-5 matches the end of the DNA better, so the J call may be wrong. The CDR3 extends over 14 amino acids. Germline lookup yields CDR1 DFQATT and CDR2 SNEGSKA (reference sequence). The CDR3 sequence: CSAEPGGAGETQYF. The CDR3 region has the DNA TGCAGTGCTGAGCCGGGTGGGGCGGGGGAGACCCAGTACTTC.

CDR3 protein: CASSVPGHNNSPLHF. CDR3 sequence (DNA): TGCGCCAGCAGCGTACCGGGACATAATAATTCACCCCTCCACTTT. V usage is TRBV4-1 and J usage is TRBJ1-6; D is possibly TRBD1 (6 bases). CDR3 size: 15 residues. The ends were cut back, 5 bases at V and 5 bases at J, with 13 bases in the middle. CDR1 and CDR2 from the germline V gene are MGHRA and YSYEKL.